Detailed here is one T cell receptor (beta chain). Its specificity is unknown. The data originate from a study of post-analysis software for immune sequencing data. At the level of the study: Included among the disease courses, which were recorded for the cohort, were relapsing-remitting, secondary progressive and progressive-relapsing multiple sclerosis. The study's findings and limits: The normalized Chao1 diversity of multiple sclerosis patients was significantly lower than that of controls. Patients carried 4 or 5 TRBV segments more frequently than controls did, and TRBV5-6, TRBV5-1 and TRBV20-1 were among them.

The TCR beta cDNA libraries carried unique molecular identifiers. TCRdb re-analysed the PCR reads in MiXCR, keeping a single row per CDR3 protein. This table holds some 690,000 distinct CDR3 sequences, 59% found once. Germline CDR1 and CDR2: DFQATT and SNEGSKA (reference sequence). The V end lost 3 bases, the J end lost 0 bases, and 16 bases lay between the germline ends. The CDR3 spans 16 residues. The sample consisted of blood. This TCR came from a girl aged 2 to 10 with multiple sclerosis. The rearrangement links TRBV20-1 to TRBJ2-3; D uncertain. The CDR3 DNA follows: TGCAGTGCTAGTGTGGGCCCCGCTCCCAGCACAGATACGCAGTATTTT. It is translated as CSASVGPAPSTDTQYF.